This T cell receptor (beta chain) was sequenced during a study of blood T cell repertoires in COVID-19. Looking at the study overall: COVID-19 samples, acute and convalescent, were from the United States, Italy and Spain. PBMCs, B-cell-depleted T cells, or T cells provided the cDNA or gDNA that made up the material.

V was clipped by 0 bases and J by 8 bases; unmatched bases: 12. From germline, CDR1 is LGHDT and CDR2 YNNKEL (reference sequence). This CDR3 region has 17 residues. Original handling: From reference gene primer amplification, estimates of nucleated cell counts were derived. Clones were sequenced by immunoSEQ multiplex PCR, and TCRdb holds only the in-frame ones, with some missing. The DNA was the basis for D and trimming; V, J and clone size are from that table. This sample has roughly 200,000 clones, with roughly 86% found just once. This clonotype originated in a man aged 55 to 70 with acute or convalescent COVID-19. The sample comprised peripheral blood. The rearrangement joins TRBV3-1 (or the pseudogene TRBV3-2) to TRBJ2-1, with 8 bases lining up with TRBD2. CDR3 in DNA: TGTGCCAGCAGCCAAGAGTCGGACGGGAGGGCCCGAGATGAGCAGTTCTTC. Its translation: CASSQESDGRARDEQFF.